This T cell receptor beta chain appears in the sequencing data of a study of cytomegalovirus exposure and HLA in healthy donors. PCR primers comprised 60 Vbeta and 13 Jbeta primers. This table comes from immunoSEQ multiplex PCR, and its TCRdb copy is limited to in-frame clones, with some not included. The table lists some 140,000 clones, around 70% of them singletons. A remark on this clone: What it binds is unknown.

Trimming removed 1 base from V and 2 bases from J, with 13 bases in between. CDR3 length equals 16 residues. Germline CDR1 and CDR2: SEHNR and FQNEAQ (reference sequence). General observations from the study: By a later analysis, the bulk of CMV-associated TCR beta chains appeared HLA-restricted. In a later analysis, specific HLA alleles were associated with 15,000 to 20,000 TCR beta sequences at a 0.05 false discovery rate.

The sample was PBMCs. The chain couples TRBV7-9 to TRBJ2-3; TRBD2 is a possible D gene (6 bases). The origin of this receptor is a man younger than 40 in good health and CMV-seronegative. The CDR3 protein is CASSLGLAASTDTQYF. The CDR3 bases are TGTGCCAGCAGCTTAGGTTTAGCGGCTTCCACAGATACGCAGTATTTT.